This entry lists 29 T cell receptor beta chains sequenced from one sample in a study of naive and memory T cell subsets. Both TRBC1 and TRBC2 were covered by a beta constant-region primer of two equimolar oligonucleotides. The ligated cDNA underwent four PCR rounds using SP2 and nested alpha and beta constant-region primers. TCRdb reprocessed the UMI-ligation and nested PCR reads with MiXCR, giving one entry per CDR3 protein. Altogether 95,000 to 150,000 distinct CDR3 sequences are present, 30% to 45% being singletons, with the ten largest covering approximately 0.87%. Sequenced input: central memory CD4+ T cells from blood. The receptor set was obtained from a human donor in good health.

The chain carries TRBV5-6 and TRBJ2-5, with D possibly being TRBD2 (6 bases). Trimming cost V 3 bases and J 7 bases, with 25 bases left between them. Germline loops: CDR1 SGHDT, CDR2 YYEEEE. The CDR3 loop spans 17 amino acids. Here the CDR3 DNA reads TGTGCCAGCAGCTCTTTTCGGGCAGTGGCGGGATTTGGGACCCAGTACTTC. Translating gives CASSSFRAVAGFGTQYF.

CDR3 residues: CASSSTFASGNTIYF. The CDR3 DNA follows: TGTGCCAGCAGCTCGACATTTGCTTCTGGAAACACCATATATTTT. The rearrangement links TRBV7-2 to TRBJ1-3, with no clear D. Trimming took 4 bases from V and 1 from J, leaving 11 bases between them. CDR1 and CDR2 from the germline V gene are SGHTA and FQGNSA. The CDR3 has 15 amino acids.

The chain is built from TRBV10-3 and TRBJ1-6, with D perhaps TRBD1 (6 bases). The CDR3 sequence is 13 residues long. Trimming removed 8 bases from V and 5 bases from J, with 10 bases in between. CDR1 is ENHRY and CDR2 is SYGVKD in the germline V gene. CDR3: CAISGQDNSPLHF. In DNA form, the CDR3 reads TGTGCCATCTCGGGACAAGATAATTCACCCCTCCACTTT.

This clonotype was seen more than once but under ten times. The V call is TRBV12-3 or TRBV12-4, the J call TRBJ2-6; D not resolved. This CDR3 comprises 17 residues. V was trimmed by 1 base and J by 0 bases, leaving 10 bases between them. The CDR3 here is CASSLEVSRSGANVLTF. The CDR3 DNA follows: TGTGCCAGCAGTTTAGAGGTCAGTCGCTCTGGGGCCAACGTCCTGACTTTC.

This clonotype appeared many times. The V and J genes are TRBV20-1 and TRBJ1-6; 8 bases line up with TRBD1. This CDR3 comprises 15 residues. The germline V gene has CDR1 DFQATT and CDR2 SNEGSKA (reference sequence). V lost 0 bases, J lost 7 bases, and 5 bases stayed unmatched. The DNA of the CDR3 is TGCAGTGCTAGAGATCCCCAGGGGGCGAATTCACCCCTCCACTTT. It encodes CSARDPQGANSPLHF.

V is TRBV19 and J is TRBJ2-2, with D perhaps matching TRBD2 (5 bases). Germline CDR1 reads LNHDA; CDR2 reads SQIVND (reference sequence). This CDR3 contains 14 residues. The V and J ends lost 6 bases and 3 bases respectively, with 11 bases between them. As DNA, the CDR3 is TGTGCCAGTAGGCCCCCGGAGGACACCGGGGAGCTGTTTTTT. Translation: CASRPPEDTGELFF.

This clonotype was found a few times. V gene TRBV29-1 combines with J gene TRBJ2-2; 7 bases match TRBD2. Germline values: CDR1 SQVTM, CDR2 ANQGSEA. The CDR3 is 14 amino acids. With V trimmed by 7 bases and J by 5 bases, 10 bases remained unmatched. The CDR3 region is CSGREDLSTGELFF. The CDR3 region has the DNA TGCAGCGGACGGGAGGACCTTAGTACCGGGGAGCTGTTTTTT.

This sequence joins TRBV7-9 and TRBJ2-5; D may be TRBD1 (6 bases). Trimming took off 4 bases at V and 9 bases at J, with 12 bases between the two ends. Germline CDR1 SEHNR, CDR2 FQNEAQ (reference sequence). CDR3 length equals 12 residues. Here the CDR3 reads CASSYLRTAQYF. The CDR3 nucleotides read TGTGCCAGCAGCTACCTGAGGACAGCCCAGTACTTC. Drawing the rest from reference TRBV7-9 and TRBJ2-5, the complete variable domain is DTGVSQNPRHKITKRGQNVTFRCDPISEHNRLYWYRQTLGQGPEFLTYFQNEAQLEKSRLLSDRFSAERPKGSFSTLEIQRTEQGDSAMYLCASSYLRTAQYFGPGTRLLVL.

CDR3 DNA: TGCAGTGCTAGAAAAGACAGGTCCTCGTACGAGCAGTACTTC. Protein: CSARKDRSSYEQYF. The chain couples TRBV20-1 to TRBJ2-7; D is possibly TRBD1 (6 bases). This CDR3 has 14 residues. Between the trimmed V and J ends, which lost 2 bases and 4 bases, there was a span of 15 bases. Germline CDR1 reads DFQATT; CDR2 reads SNEGSKA (reference sequence).

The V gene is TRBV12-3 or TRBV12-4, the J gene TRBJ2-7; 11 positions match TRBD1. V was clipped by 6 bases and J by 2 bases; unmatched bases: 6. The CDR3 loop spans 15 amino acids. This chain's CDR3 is CASRPRDRGTYEQYF. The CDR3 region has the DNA TGTGCCAGCAGACCTCGGGACAGGGGGACCTACGAGCAGTACTTC.

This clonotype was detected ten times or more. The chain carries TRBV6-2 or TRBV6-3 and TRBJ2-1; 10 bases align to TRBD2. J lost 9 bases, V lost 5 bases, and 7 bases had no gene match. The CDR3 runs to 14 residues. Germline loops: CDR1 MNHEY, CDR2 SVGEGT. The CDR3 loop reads CASSKAGGPSEQFF. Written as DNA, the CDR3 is TGTGCCAGCAGTAAAGCGGGAGGGCCTTCTGAGCAGTTCTTC.

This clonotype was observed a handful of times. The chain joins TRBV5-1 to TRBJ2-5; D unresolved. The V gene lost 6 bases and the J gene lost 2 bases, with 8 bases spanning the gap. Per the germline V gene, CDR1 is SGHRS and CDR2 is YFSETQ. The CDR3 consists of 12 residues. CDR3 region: CASKPEQETQYF. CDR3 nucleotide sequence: TGCGCCAGCAAACCGGAACAAGAGACCCAGTACTTC.

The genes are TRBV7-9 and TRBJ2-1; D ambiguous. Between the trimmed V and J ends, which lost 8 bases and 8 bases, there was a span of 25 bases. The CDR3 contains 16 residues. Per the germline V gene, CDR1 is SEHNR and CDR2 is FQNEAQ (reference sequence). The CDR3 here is CASATPAVRNQDEQFF. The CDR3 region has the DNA TGTGCCAGCGCCACTCCCGCGGTAAGGAACCAGGATGAGCAGTTCTTC.

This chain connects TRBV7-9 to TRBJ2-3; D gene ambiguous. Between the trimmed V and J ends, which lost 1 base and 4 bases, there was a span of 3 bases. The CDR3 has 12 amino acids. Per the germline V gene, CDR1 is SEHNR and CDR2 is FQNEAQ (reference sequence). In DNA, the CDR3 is TGTGCCAGCAGCTTAGTAGCAGATACGCAGTATTTT. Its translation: CASSLVADTQYF.

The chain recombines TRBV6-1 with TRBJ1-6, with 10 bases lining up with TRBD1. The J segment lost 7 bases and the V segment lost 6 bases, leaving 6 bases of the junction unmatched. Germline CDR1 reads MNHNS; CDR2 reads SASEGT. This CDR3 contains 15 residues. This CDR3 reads CASRPGQGFNSPLHF. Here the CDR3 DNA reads TGTGCCAGCAGACCGGGACAGGGGTTCAATTCACCCCTCCACTTT.

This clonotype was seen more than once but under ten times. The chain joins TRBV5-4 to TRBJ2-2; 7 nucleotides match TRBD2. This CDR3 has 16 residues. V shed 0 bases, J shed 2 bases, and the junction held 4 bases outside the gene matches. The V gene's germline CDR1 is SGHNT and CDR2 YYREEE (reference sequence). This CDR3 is CASSLEAGINTGELFF. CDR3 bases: TGTGCCAGCAGCTTGGAAGCGGGGATCAACACCGGGGAGCTGTTTTTT.

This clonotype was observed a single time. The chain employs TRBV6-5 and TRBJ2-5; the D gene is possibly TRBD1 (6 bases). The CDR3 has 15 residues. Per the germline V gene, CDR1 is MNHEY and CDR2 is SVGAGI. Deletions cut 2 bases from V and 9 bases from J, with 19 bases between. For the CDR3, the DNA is TGTGCCAGCAGTTACGGGTTTGCACAGCCAGGGGCCCAGTACTTC. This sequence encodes CASSYGFAQPGAQYF.

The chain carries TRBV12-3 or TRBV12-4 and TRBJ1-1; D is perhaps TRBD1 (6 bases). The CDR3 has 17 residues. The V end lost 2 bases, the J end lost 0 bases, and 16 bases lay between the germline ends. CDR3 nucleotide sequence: TGTGCCAGCAGTTTAAAGTTTACAGGGTTTATGAACACTGAAGCTTTCTTT. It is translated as CASSLKFTGFMNTEAFF.

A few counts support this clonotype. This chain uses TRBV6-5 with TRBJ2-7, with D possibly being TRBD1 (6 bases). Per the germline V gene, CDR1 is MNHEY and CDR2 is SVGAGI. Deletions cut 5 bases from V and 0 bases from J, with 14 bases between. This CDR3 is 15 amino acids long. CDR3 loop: CASSRPGTSSYEQYF. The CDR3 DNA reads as TGTGCCAGCAGTAGACCCGGGACATCCTCCTACGAGCAGTACTTC.

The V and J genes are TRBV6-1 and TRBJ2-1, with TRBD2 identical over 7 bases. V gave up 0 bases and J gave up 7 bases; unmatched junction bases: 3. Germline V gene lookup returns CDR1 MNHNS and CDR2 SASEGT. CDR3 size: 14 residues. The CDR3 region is CASSEAGGKNEQFF. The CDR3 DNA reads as TGTGCCAGCAGTGAAGCGGGAGGGAAAAATGAGCAGTTCTTC.

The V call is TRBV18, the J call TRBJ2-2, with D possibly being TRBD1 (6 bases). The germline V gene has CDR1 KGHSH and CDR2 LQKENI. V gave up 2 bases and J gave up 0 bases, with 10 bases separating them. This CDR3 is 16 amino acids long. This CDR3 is CASSPFGQTNTGELFF. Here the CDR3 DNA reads TGTGCCAGCTCACCATTTGGACAGACGAACACCGGGGAGCTGTTTTTT. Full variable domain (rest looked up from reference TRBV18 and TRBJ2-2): NAGVMQNPRHLVRRRGQEARLRCSPMKGHSHVYWYRQLPEEGLKFMVYLQKENIIDESGMPKERFSAEFPKEGPSILRIQQVVRGDSAAYFCASSPFGQTNTGELFFGEGSRLTVL.

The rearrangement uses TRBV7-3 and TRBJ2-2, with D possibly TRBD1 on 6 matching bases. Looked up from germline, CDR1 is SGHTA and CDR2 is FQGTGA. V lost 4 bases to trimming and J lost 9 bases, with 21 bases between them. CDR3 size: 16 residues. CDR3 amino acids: CASSSLPSQGMRELFF. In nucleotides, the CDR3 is TGTGCCAGCAGCTCCCTCCCGTCACAGGGAATGAGGGAGCTGTTTTTT.

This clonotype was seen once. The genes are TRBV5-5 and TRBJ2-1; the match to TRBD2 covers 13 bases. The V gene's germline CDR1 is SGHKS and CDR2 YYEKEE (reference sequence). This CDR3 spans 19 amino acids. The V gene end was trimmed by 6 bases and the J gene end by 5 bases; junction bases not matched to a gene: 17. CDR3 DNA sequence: TGTGCCAGCAACCTTGGACTAGCGGGAGAGTTGAGAGTCCACAATGAGCAGTTCTTC. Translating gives CASNLGLAGELRVHNEQFF.

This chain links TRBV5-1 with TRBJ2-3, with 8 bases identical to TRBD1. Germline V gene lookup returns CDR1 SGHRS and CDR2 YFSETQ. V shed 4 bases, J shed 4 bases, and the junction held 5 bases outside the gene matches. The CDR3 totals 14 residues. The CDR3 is CASSDRQGPDTQYF. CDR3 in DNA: TGCGCCAGCAGCGACCGACAGGGGCCAGATACGCAGTATTTT.

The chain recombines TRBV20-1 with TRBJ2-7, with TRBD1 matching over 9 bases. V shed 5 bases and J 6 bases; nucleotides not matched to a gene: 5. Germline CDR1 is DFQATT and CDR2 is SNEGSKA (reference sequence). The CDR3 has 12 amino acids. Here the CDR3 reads CSAGLQGAEQYF. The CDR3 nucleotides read TGCAGTGCTGGACTACAGGGGGCCGAGCAGTACTTC.

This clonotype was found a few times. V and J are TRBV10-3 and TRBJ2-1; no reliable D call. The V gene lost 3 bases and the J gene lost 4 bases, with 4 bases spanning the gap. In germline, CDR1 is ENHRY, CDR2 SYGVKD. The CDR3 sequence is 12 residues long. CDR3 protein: CAISERYNEQFF. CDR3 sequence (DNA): TGTGCCATCAGTGAAAGGTACAATGAGCAGTTCTTC.

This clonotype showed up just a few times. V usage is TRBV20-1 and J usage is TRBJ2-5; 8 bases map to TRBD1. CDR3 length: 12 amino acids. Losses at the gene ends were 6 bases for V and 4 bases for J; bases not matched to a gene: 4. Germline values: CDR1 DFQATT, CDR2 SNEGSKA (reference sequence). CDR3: CSAKDRGETQYF. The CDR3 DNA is TGCAGTGCAAAAGACAGGGGAGAGACCCAGTACTTC.

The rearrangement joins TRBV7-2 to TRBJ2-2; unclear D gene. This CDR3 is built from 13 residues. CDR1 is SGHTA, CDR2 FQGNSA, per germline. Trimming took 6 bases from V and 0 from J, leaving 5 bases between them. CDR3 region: CASSPANTGELFF. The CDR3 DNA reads TGTGCCAGCAGTCCAGCGAACACCGGGGAGCTGTTTTTT.

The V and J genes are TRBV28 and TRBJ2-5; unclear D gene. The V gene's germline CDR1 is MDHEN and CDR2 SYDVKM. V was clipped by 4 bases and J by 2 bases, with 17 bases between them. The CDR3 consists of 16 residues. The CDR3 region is CASSSRWRPVQETQYF. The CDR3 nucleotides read TGTGCCAGCAGTTCCCGTTGGCGGCCCGTTCAAGAGACCCAGTACTTC.